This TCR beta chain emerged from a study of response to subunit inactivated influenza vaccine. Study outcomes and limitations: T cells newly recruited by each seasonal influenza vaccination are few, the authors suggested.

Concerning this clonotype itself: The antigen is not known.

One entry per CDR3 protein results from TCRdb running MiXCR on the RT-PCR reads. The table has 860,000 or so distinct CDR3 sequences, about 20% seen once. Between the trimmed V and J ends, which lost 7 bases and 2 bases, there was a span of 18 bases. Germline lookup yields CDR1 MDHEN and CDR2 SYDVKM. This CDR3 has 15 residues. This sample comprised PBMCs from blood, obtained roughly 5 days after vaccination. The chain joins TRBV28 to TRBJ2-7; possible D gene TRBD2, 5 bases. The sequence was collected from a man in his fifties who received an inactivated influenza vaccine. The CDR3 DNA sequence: TGTGCCAGCACGGCACACGGGCTAGCCCCCTACGAGCAGTACTTC. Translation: CASTAHGLAPYEQYF.